Presented here are 12 T cell receptor beta chains from one specimen sequenced in a study of CD8+CD57+ T cells in acquired aplastic anemia. Profiling of TCR beta VDJ combinations and CDR3 sequences used genomic DNA as template. Each CDR3 protein gets one entry after TCRdb re-called the reads with MiXCR. The sample has 200,000 to 250,000 distinct CDR3 sequences, roughly 33% seen once; the top ten hold 0.9% to 1.2%. Material: sorted CD4+, CD8+, or CD8+CD57+ T cells (not recorded which) from PBMCs. Receptors were obtained from a human donor in good health, serving as a control.

As for this clonotype: This may be a read error: a much more frequent sequence differs by one nucleotide. The gene calls are TRBV3-1 and TRBJ1-6; D call uncertain. This CDR3 comprises 15 residues. From germline, CDR1 is LGHDT and CDR2 YNNKEL (reference sequence). The CDR3 DNA is TGTGCCAGCAGCCAGGATGATAGGAGCGGTTCACCCCCCCACTTT. As protein: CASSQDDRSGSPPHF.

The V gene is TRBV10-3, the J gene TRBJ2-7; 9 bases agree with TRBD2. V shed 3 bases and J 6 bases; nucleotides not matched to a gene: 12. This CDR3 region has 16 residues. The germline V gene encodes CDR1 ENHRY and CDR2 SYGVKD. The CDR3 protein is CAISESRGGEHREQYF. The CDR3 DNA reads as TGTGCCATCAGTGAATCCCGCGGGGGGGAGCATCGCGAGCAGTACTTC.

About this clonotype itself: Relative to the germline gene, one junction end is altered; a read error may explain this. This chain uses TRBV10-3 with TRBJ2-3, with D uncertain. CDR1 is ENHRY, CDR2 SYGVKD, per germline. The CDR3 extends over 13 amino acids. CDR3: CAISGPVTDTQYF. The CDR3 DNA sequence: TGCGCCATCAGTGGGCCAGTAACGGATACGCAGTATTTT.

The J gene is TRBJ2-2, the V gene TRBV14, with TRBD1 identical over 7 bases. The germline V gene has CDR1 SGHDN and CDR2 FVKESK. Trimming removed 1 base from V and 4 bases from J; junction bases left unmatched: 3. The CDR3 runs to 15 residues. The CDR3 bases are TGTGCCAGCAGCCAAGTGGCAGGGGGCACCGGGGAGCTGTTTTTT. The encoded protein is CASSQVAGGTGELFF.

CDR3 sequence reads: CASSEFTSGGSYNEQFF. The CDR3 DNA follows: TGCGCCAGCAGCGAATTCACTAGCGGGGGCTCCTACAATGAGCAGTTCTTC. The chain links TRBV5-1 to TRBJ2-1; 11 nucleotides match TRBD2. The CDR3 is 17 amino acids. V was pared by 4 bases and J by 0 bases, with 6 bases of the junction left unmatched. In germline, CDR1 is SGHRS, CDR2 YFSETQ.

This clonotype was detected only a few times. A much larger clone lies a single base off, so this may be a read error. For the CDR3, the DNA is TGTGCCCGTAGCCGGGACAAGGACACTGAAGCTTTCTTT. Translation gives CARSRDKDTEAFF. The genes are TRBV2 and TRBJ1-1; TRBD1 is a possible D gene (6 bases). Germline values: CDR1 SNHLY, CDR2 FYNNEI. The V end lost 11 bases, the J end lost 3 bases, and 16 bases lay between the germline ends. This CDR3 comprises 13 residues.

This clonotype was picked up a small number of times. This sequence joins TRBV2 and TRBJ2-7; D may be TRBD1 (6 bases). From germline, CDR1 is SNHLY and CDR2 FYNNEI. CDR3 length equals 13 residues. The V gene lost 2 bases and the J gene lost 7 bases, with 12 bases spanning the gap. This CDR3 reads CASSEQGYGEQYV. CDR3 coding DNA: TGTGCCAGCAGTGAACAGGGGTATGGGGAGCAGTACGTC.

This clonotype has a count of ten or more. V is TRBV19 and J is TRBJ1-5; D gene uncertain. Germline-derived CDR1 and CDR2 are LNHDA and SQIVND (reference sequence). The CDR3 is 18 residues long. V dropped 4 bases and J dropped 0 bases, with 19 bases sitting between them. The CDR3 spells CASSTSVRAIYSNQPQHF. In DNA form, the CDR3 reads TGTGCCAGTAGTACCTCAGTCCGGGCCATATATAGCAATCAGCCCCAGCATTTT.

This clonotype was picked up many times. CDR3 bases: TGTGCCAGCAGCTCCAGGGGCCGTGCGGGTGAAGCTTTCTTT. Translating gives CASSSRGRAGEAFF. The chain uses TRBV7-3 and TRBJ1-1; tentative D call: TRBD1 (6 bases). The CDR3 is made up of 14 amino acids. CDR1 is SGHTA, CDR2 FQGTGA, per germline. With 4 bases removed from V and 7 bases from J, the gap between germline ends came to 16 bases.

This clonotype was seen repeatedly, ten times or more. The chain joins TRBV24-1 to TRBJ1-1; weak D call: TRBD1 (5 bases). CDR3 length: 14 amino acids. The V and J ends lost 1 base and 5 bases respectively, with 10 bases between them. Germline V gives CDR1 KGHDR, CDR2 SFDVKD. The CDR3 DNA reads TGTGCCACCAGTGATTTAAAGGGGAGGACTGAAGCTTTCTTT. Translated: CATSDLKGRTEAFF.

The rearrangement links TRBV9 to TRBJ2-3; D gene unclear. Germline V gene sequence: CDR1 SGDLS, CDR2 YYNGEE. The germline V and J ends were trimmed by 7 bases and 2 bases, with 14 bases remaining between them. CDR3 length: 14 residues. This CDR3 is CASSPPGITDTQYF. In nucleotides, the CDR3 is TGTGCCAGCTCACCACCAGGAATCACAGATACGCAGTATTTT.

The chain carries TRBV29-1 and TRBJ2-1, with a possible D match to TRBD2 (6 bases). The CDR3 spans 13 residues. The germline gives CDR1 SQVTM, CDR2 ANQGSEA. The V end was cut by 6 bases, the J end by 2 bases, with 11 bases between. The CDR3 region is CSVEGRAYNEQFF. The CDR3 nucleotides are TGCAGCGTGGAGGGGCGCGCCTACAATGAGCAGTTCTTC.